Listed below are T cell receptor beta chains from one sample, sequenced in a study of cytomegalovirus exposure and HLA in healthy donors. Sequencing used immunoSEQ multiplex PCR; TCRdb keeps in-frame clones, though not all of them. The sample has under 150,000 clones, 70% to 90% seen once. Material for sequencing was PBMCs. The receptors were sampled from a boy aged 10-17 years in good health and CMV-seronegative. The CDR3 runs from the conserved cysteine through the conserved F or W. A D gene is named only where the DNA matches it firmly. Where a row states a size, it is once, few, many or the class of an expanded clone; other rows omit it.

abundance | len | j_gene | d_gene | v_gene | CDR3nt | CDR3aa
- | 16 | TRBJ2-5 | TRBD1 | TRBV11-2 | TGTGCCAGCAGCTTAGATGGTTACGGGACAGAAGAGACCCAGTACTTC | CASSLDGYGTEETQYF
- | 14 | TRBJ1-1 | TRBD1 | TRBV28 | TGTGCCAGCAGTTTATCCTGGACAGGGTTTGAAGCTTTCTTT | CASSLSWTGFEAFF
- | 16 | TRBJ2-3 | TRBD2 | TRBV7-2 | TGTGCCAGCAGCCGGGACACTAGCGGGAGGGCAGATACGCAGTATTTT | CASSRDTSGRADTQYF
- | 14 | TRBJ1-5 | TRBD1 | TRBV27 | TGTGCCAGTAGGGGAACAGGGGTTGCTCAGCCCCAGCATTTT | CASRGTGVAQPQHF
- | 13 | TRBJ2-7 | TRBD1 | TRBV7-9 | TGTGCCAGCAGCTTAGAGACAGGGGGCGAGCAGTACTTC | CASSLETGGEQYF
- | 16 | TRBJ2-7 | TRBD1 | TRBV9 | TGTGCCAGCAGCGTTGACAGACAGGGGGCATCCTACGAGCAGTACTTC | CASSVDRQGASYEQYF
- | 15 | TRBJ1-6 | - | TRBV19 | TGTGCCAGTAGTATAAGGAACCCAGGGAGGTCACCCCTCCACTTT | CASSIRNPGRSPLHF
- | 15 | TRBJ2-7 | - | TRBV4-3 | TGCGCCAGCAGCCAATCCCAGGAATCCGTCTTAGGGCAGTACTTC | CASSQSQESVLGQYF
- | 15 | TRBJ2-1 | - | TRBV28 | TGTGCCAGCAGTATCCCGGGACTTTCCTACAATGAGCAGTTCTTC | CASSIPGLSYNEQFF
few | 15 | TRBJ1-4 | TRBD1 | TRBV27 | TGTGCCAGCAAATCTCAGGGGGAAAGTAATGAAAAACTGTTTTTT | CASKSQGESNEKLFF
- | 14 | TRBJ1-6 | TRBD1 | TRBV27 | TGTGCCAGCAGTTTTGACAGGGGTGGTTCACCCCTCCACTTT | CASSFDRGGSPLHF
- | 17 | TRBJ2-1 | - | TRBV21-1 | TGTGCCAGCAGCAAAGTTTTACAGCTGATCAAATACAATGAGCAGTTCTTC | CASSKVLQLIKYNEQFF
- | 15 | TRBJ2-2 | - | TRBV5-1 | TGCGCCAGCAGCTCCTCCGGCGGGAACACCGGGGAGCTGTTTTTT | CASSSSGGNTGELFF
- | 12 | TRBJ2-7 | - | TRBV2 | TGTGCCAGCAGTCAGGTGTCCGGACAGCTGTACTTC | CASSQVSGQLYF
- | 15 | TRBJ1-1 | TRBD1 | TRBV2 | TGTGCCAGCAGTGAATTCTCAGGGGGCGCGAGGCAAGCTTTCTTT | CASSEFSGGARQAFF
- | 16 | TRBJ2-1 | TRBD2 | TRBV27 | TGTGCCAGCAGTTTATCTCCTAGCGGGAGTGAGGATGAGCAGTTCTTC | CASSLSPSGSEDEQFF
- | 17 | TRBJ2-3 | TRBD2 | TRBV4-3 | TGCGCCAGCAGCCGAGAAATAGCGGGAGGGACCACAGATACGCAGTATTTT | CASSREIAGGTTDTQYF
- | 13 | TRBJ2-1 | TRBD2 | TRBV19 | TGTGCCAGTAGGACTAGCGGGAGAAATGAGCAGTTCTTC | CASRTSGRNEQFF
- | 17 | TRBJ1-1 | - | TRBV5-1 | TGCGCCAGCAGCCCAAACCGGGGAAGGACGGTTAACACTGAAGCTTTCTTT | CASSPNRGRTVNTEAFF
- | 15 | TRBJ1-2 | TRBD1 | TRBV4-3 | TGCGCCAGCAGCCATGGACAGGGGAATAACTATGGCTACACCTTC | CASSHGQGNNYGYTF
- | 15 | TRBJ1-3 | - | TRBV18 | TGTGCCAGCTCACCAGCGGGGGGCTCTGGAAACACCATATATTTT | CASSPAGGSGNTIYF
once | 15 | TRBJ2-4 | TRBD1 | TRBV11-2 | TGTGCCAGCAGTACGACAGGGCCCGTTGAGAACATTCAGTACTTC | CASSTTGPVENIQYF
- | 14 | TRBJ2-5 | - | TRBV9 | TGTGCCAGCAGCGTAGAACTACTCGAAGAGACCCAGTACTTC | CASSVELLEETQYF
once | 16 | TRBJ2-7 | TRBD2 | TRBV19 | TGTGCCAGTAGTAGGGGACTAGCGGGAGAGTCTTACGAGCAGTACTTC | CASSRGLAGESYEQYF
- | 17 | TRBJ2-2 | TRBD2 | TRBV11-3 | TGTGCCAGCAGCTCCGGACTAGCGGGAGGTAACACCGGGGAGCTGTTTTTT | CASSSGLAGGNTGELFF
- | 15 | TRBJ1-2 | TRBD1 | TRBV19 | TGTGCCAGTAGTATTACGGGACAGGCTAACTATGGCTACACCTTC | CASSITGQANYGYTF
- | 12 | TRBJ1-2 | - | TRBV5-8 | TGTGCCAGCAGCCCGGGGGGTTTGGGCTACACCTTC | CASSPGGLGYTF
- | 15 | TRBJ1-4 | - | TRBV5-1 | TGCGCCAGCAGCTTGGGGGGAGCAACTAATGAAAAACTGTTTTTT | CASSLGGATNEKLFF
few | 14 | TRBJ1-3 | TRBD1 | TRBV25-1 | TGTGCCAACCCGACAGGGAACGCTGGAAACACCATATATTTT | CANPTGNAGNTIYF
- | 18 | TRBJ1-2 | TRBD1 | TRBV4-2 | TGTGCCAGCACTAACATGGGGGGACAGGGGGCTCGTCGCGGGGGCTACACCTTC | CASTNMGGQGARRGGYTF
- | 18 | TRBJ2-2 | TRBD1 | TRBV13 | TGTGCCAGCAGTGTTACGTCGACAGGGATGATTCGTACCGGGGAGCTGTTTTTT | CASSVTSTGMIRTGELFF
- | 14 | TRBJ2-3 | - | TRBV15 | TGTGCCACCAGCCAGCGGTCCTACACAGATACGCAGTATTTT | CATSQRSYTDTQYF
- | 15 | TRBJ2-7 | TRBD2 | TRBV19 | TGTGCCAGTAGTATCTGGGCTAGCGGGACCTACGAGCAGTACTTC | CASSIWASGTYEQYF
- | 15 | TRBJ2-1 | TRBD2 | TRBV13 | TGTGCCAGCAGCTTACGACTAGCGGGGGGCGGGGAGCAGTTCTTC | CASSLRLAGGGEQFF
once | 13 | TRBJ2-5 | TRBD2 | TRBV5-1 | TGCGCCAGCAGCCCCGGCGGGGGGGAGACCCAGTACTTC | CASSPGGGETQYF
- | 15 | TRBJ2-7 | TRBD1 | TRBV11-2 | TGTGCCAGCAGCTTAGATCTGGACAGGGCCTACGAGCAGTACTTC | CASSLDLDRAYEQYF
- | 15 | TRBJ2-5 | TRBD2 | TRBV7-3 | TGTGCCAGCAGCTTAACGGGAGGGAGTCAAGAGACCCAGTACTTC | CASSLTGGSQETQYF
- | 14 | TRBJ1-2 | TRBD1 | TRBV9 | TGTGCCAGCAGCGGAGGGACAGGGATCTATGGCTACACCTTC | CASSGGTGIYGYTF
- | 13 | TRBJ2-5 | TRBD1 | TRBV27 | TGTGCCAGCTCGGACAGGGGGCGGGAGACCCAGTACTTC | CASSDRGRETQYF
- | 12 | TRBJ2-7 | - | TRBV2 | TGTGCCAGCAGATATACAGGAACCGAGCAGTACTTC | CASRYTGTEQYF
- | 15 | TRBJ2-1 | - | TRBV5-4 | TGTGCCAGCAGCTTGGCAAGGAGCTCCTACAATGAGCAGTTCTTC | CASSLARSSYNEQFF
- | 15 | TRBJ2-3 | TRBD2 | TRBV6-5 | TGTGCCAGCAGGATAGCGGGAGATAAGACAGATACGCAGTATTTT | CASRIAGDKTDTQYF
- | 18 | TRBJ2-3 | - | TRBV9 | TGTGCCAGCCGCGTGCGATTTCCACAGGGTAGGGAGCCAGATACGCAGTATTTT | CASRVRFPQGREPDTQYF
- | 13 | TRBJ2-3 | TRBD2 | TRBV27 | TGCGAAGCGGGGGGGGTGGACGCAGATACGCAGTATTTT | CEAGGVDADTQYF
few | 16 | TRBJ2-6 | - | TRBV19 | TGTGCCAGCCTAACCCCCCTAGCGACTGGGGCCAACGTCCTGACTTTC | CASLTPLATGANVLTF
- | 15 | TRBJ2-1 | TRBD1 | TRBV15 | TGTGCCACCAGCAGAATCGGGACAGCTTACAATGAGCAGTTCTTC | CATSRIGTAYNEQFF
- | 14 | TRBJ1-5 | - | TRBV18 | TGTGCCAGCTCACCACGGCAGGGTGACCGGCCCCAGCATTTT | CASSPRQGDRPQHF
- | 16 | TRBJ2-7 | TRBD1 | TRBV9 | TGTGCCAGCAGCACTAGACAGGGTGGAATATTCGGCGAGCAGTACTTC | CASSTRQGGIFGEQYF
- | 14 | TRBJ2-7 | TRBD2 | TRBV7-2 | TGTGCCAGCAGCCCAGGACTAGCGGGAGGTGAGCAGTACTTC | CASSPGLAGGEQYF
once | 16 | TRBJ1-5 | TRBD1 | TRBV6-6 | TGTGCCAGCAGGTCAATACAGGGGGATAGCAATCAGCCCCAGCATTTT | CASRSIQGDSNQPQHF
- | 17 | TRBJ1-1 | TRBD1 | TRBV5-1 | TGCGCCAGCAGCCCCATACCGGGACAGGGGATTAACACTGAAGCTTTCTTT | CASSPIPGQGINTEAFF
- | 11 | TRBJ1-1 | - | TRBV30 | TGTGCCTGGAGTGTACTCGCTGGAGCTTTCTTT | CAWSVLAGAFF
- | 12 | TRBJ2-7 | - | TRBV7-9 | TGTGCCAGCAGCCGTGGAGAATACGAGCAGTACTTC | CASSRGEYEQYF
- | 14 | TRBJ2-1 | - | TRBV5-6 | TGTGCCAGCACGCGGACAATTCTCGGGAATGAGCAGTTCTTC | CASTRTILGNEQFF
- | 22 | TRBJ2-5 | TRBD2 | TRBV12-5 | TGTGCTAGTGGTTTTACCTCAGCCATCACTAGCGGGAGGGCTGGGGTAGTAGAGACCCAGTACTTC | CASGFTSAITSGRAGVVETQYF